The 7 T cell receptor beta chains in this list originate from one sample, sequenced in a study of shared clonotypes between healthy human individuals. The assay was immunoSEQ multiplex PCR, and TCRdb's table has in-frame clones only and misses some. The sample has around 690,000 clones, less than 95% seen once; the top ten hold 34%. The sequenced sample consisted of memory CD8+ T cells from PBMCs. The subset was: CD45RO+ cells pooled with CCR7-negative TemRA cells. The receptors derive from a young man in good health. Some clones in this sample may be carry-over from other donors' samples.

J is TRBJ2-7 and V is TRBV27; D possibly uses TRBD1 or TRBD2 (5 bases each). V was pared by 6 bases and J by 4 bases, with 13 bases between. CDR1 and CDR2 (germline): MNHEY, SMNVEV (reference sequence). The CDR3 totals 13 residues. DNA for the CDR3: TGTGCCAGCAGCCTGGTTGAGGGGTACGAGCAGTACTTC. Amino acid sequence: CASSLVEGYEQYF.

CDR3 sequence reads: CASSNSVGEAQETQYF. CDR3 bases: TGTGCCAGCAGCAACTCGGTAGGGGAGGCCCAAGAGACCCAGTACTTC. The V and J genes are TRBV27 and TRBJ2-5; possible D gene TRBD2, 6 bases. The CDR3 spans 16 residues. Germline V gene lookup returns CDR1 MNHEY and CDR2 SMNVEV (reference sequence). The ends were cut back, 6 bases at V and 1 base at J, with 18 bases in the middle.

The chain employs TRBV28 and TRBJ2-3; TRBD2 matches 10 bases. CDR1 is MDHEN and CDR2 is SYDVKM in the germline V gene. The CDR3 has 15 amino acids. The junction had 10 bases not matched to a gene; V was cut back by 5 bases and J by 8 bases. CDR3 amino acids: CASSIGLAETGTQYF. The CDR3 DNA reads as TGTGCCAGCAGTATCGGACTAGCGGAGACCGGTACGCAGTATTTT. Based on the CDR3 plus reference TRBV28 and TRBJ2-3, the full variable domain is DVKVTQSSRYLVKRTGEKVFLECVQDMDHENMFWYRQDPGLGLRLIYFSYDVKMKEKGDIPEGYSVSREKKERFSLILESASTNQTSMYLCASSIGLAETGTQYFGPGTRLTVL.

This chain uses TRBV7-8 with TRBJ2-2; maybe TRBD1 (5 bases). Trimming pared 5 bases from V and 0 bases from J, leaving 13 bases between. Per germline, CDR1 SGHVS and CDR2 FQNEAQ. This CDR3 has 16 amino acids. CDR3 bases: TGTGCCAGCAGCGGCAGGCCGACAGCGAACACCGGGGAGCTGTTTTTT. The encoded protein is CASSGRPTANTGELFF.

The chain recombines TRBV9 with TRBJ2-3; D may be TRBD2 (6 bases). Germline CDR1 SGDLS, CDR2 YYNGEE. V dropped 0 bases and J dropped 2 bases, with 13 bases sitting between them. The CDR3 has 16 residues. DNA for the CDR3: TGTGCCAGCAGCGTAGATGTTAGCGGATTCACAGATACGCAGTATTTT. It codes for CASSVDVSGFTDTQYF.

This clone came up once. The rearrangement joins TRBV10-3 to TRBJ1-2; 11 bases fit TRBD1. Trimming took 5 bases from V and 2 from J; bases not matched to a gene: 10. CDR3 length: 17 amino acids. CDR1 and CDR2 (germline): ENHRY, SYGVKD. CDR3 sequence reads: CAISLSDRGRGNYGYTF. The DNA of the CDR3 is TGTGCCATCAGTCTGTCGGACAGGGGGCGCGGGAACTATGGCTACACCTTC.

The chain uses TRBV11-2 and TRBJ1-1, with 7 bases matching TRBD1. Germline V CDR1 and CDR2: SGHAT, FQNNGV. The CDR3 extends over 14 amino acids. The V segment lost 1 base and the J segment 6 bases; nucleotides outside the gene matches: 5. CDR3 residues: CASSLGQGDSEAFF. CDR3 nucleotide sequence: TGTGCCAGCAGCTTAGGACAGGGTGACTCTGAAGCTTTCTTT.